This TCR beta chain comes out of a study of CD8 T cells in Susac syndrome (dated by TCRdb to the late 2010s). Concerning the study at large: Among the sequenced Susac syndrome patients, five or six had clinically active disease and 8 or 9 were in clinical remission. At blood withdrawal, Susac syndrome patients were therapy-naive, treated with corticosteroids (with IVIg additionally given to some), or treated with IVIg alone. Repertoire sequencing was used to test whether CD8+ T cell activation and differentiation in Susac syndrome was antigen driven.

High-throughput TCR beta sequencing profiled peripheral blood CD8+ and CD4+ T cells from healthy donors, Susac syndrome patients and multiple sclerosis patients. Susac syndrome patients met recently defined diagnostic criteria for definite or probable disease. CD8+ TEMRA cells were enriched by FACS, while bulk CD8+ and CD4+ T cells were purified by magnetic negative isolation. Blood was collected in EDTA tubes and processed within 24 hours, with PBMCs isolated through density gradient centrifugation. PBMCs intended for TCR sequencing were cryopreserved in liquid nitrogen and were subsequently thawed in a 37 degrees C water bath. Purity of sorted or isolated CD4+, CD8+ and CD8+ TEMRA cells was at least 90%. About this clonotype: No cognate antigen has been identified for it. Per-base qualities were not stored, and no clone one base away is much larger.

The study at large found these results: No clonal expansion was detected in the CD4+ T cell repertoire of Susac syndrome patients. The number of individuals in the TCR sequencing and HLA analysis was recognized as being relatively small.

RNA was extracted with the RNeasy kit and roughly 0.5 to 1 ug was reverse transcribed using random hexamers. TCR beta CDR3 regions were amplified with the immunoSEQ multiplex PCR assay covering 54 Vbeta and 13 Jbeta segments. PCR amplification bias was corrected by using a synthetic template baseline for primer optimization and computational correction. On the study's bioinformatics: Reads were annotated to V, D and J genes according to IMGT and were analyzed with immunoSEQ Analyzer, with only productive sequences retained. Clonality was calculated as one minus the Shannon entropy normalized by log2 of the number of productive unique sequences. For each patient and control, public and private clones were evaluated among the 100 most prevalent clones. A clone was defined as Susac-specific if it was absent from the healthy and MS cohorts, from approximately 980 published viral clones and from other ImmuneACCESS disease sequences. Starting from the raw public reads, TCRdb applied fastp trimming at Q25, assembled clones with MiXCR and retained in-frame beta chains. Records with the same CDR3 protein are collapsed into one entry carrying the most frequent genes and DNA. TCRdb, not the authors, supplied the V and J calls. The sample table contains roughly 140,000 distinct CDR3 sequences; only one count was recorded for 85% to 95% of them. Of the sample, 0.15% to 0.2% is held by the ten largest clones.

From its cysteine to its phenylalanine, the CDR3 spans 13 amino acids. This entry keeps only the CDR3 DNA: 39 bases, framed from base 1. V was cut back by 10 bases and J by 1 base, leaving a gap of 13 bases between them. Based on the germline V gene, the CDR1 and CDR2 sequences are MNHEY and SVGEGT. The sample comprised CD4+ T cells from PBMCs. The V gene is TRBV6-2 or TRBV6-3 and the J gene is TRBJ1-1; the D gene lacks a confident call. The sequence was obtained from a human donor with Susac syndrome. The CDR3 is CATIRASNTEAFF. The sequenced DNA is TGTGCCACCATCCGGGCCTCGAACACTGAAGCTTTCTTT.